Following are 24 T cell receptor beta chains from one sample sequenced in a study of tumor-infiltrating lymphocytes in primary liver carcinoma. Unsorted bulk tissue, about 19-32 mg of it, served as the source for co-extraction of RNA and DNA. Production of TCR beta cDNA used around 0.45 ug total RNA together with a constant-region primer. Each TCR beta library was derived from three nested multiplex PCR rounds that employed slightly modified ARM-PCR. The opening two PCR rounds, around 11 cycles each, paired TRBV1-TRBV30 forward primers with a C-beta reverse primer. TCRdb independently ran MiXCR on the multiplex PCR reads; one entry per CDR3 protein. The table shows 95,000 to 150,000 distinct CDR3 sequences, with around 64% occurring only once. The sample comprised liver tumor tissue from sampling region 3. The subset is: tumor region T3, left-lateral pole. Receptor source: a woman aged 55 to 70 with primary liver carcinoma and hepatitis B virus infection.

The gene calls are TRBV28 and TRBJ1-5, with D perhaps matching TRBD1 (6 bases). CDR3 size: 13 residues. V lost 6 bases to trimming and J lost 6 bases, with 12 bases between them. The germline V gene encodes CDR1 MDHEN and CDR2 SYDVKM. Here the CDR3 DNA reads TGTGCCAGCAGGGACAGTACAGGTCAGCCCCAGCATTTT. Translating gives CASRDSTGQPQHF.

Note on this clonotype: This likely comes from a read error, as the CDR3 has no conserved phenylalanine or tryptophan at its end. The CDR3 bases are TGTGCCAGCAGTGAACTAGCGGGAGTAGGTGGTGAGCAGTTCTTA. The encoded protein is CASSELAGVGGEQFL. V is TRBV2 and J is TRBJ2-1, with TRBD2 identical over 10 bases. Losses at the gene ends were 2 bases for V and 9 bases for J; bases not matched to a gene: 7. CDR3 length: 15 residues. Looked up from germline, CDR1 is SNHLY and CDR2 is FYNNEI.

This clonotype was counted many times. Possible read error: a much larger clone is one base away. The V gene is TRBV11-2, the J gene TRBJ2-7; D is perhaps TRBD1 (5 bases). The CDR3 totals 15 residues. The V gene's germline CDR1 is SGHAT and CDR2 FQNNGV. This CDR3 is CASSLVAGLSYGQYF. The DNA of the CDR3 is TGTGCCAGCAGCTTAGTGGCAGGGCTAAGCTACGGGCAGTACTTC.

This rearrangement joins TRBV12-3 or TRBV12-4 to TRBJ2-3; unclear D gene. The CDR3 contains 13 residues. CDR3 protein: CAGSLGLQDTQYF. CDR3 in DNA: TGTGCTGGCAGTTTAGGTCTCCAAGATACGCAGTATTTT.

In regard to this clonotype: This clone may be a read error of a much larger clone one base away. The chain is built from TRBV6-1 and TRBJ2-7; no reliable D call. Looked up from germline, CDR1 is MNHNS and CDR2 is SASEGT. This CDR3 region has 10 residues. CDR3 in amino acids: CTSSDYEQYF. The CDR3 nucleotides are TGTACCAGCAGTGACTACGAGCAGTACTTC.

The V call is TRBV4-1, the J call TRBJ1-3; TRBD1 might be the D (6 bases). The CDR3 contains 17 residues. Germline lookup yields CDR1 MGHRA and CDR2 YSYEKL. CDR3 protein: CTISQDPGTSSGNTIYF. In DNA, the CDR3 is TGCACCATCAGCCAAGACCCCGGGACATCCTCTGGAAACACCATATATTTT.

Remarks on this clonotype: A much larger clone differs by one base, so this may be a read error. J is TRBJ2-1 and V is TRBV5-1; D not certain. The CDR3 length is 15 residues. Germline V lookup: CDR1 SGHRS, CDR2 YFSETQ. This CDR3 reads CVSSLFRDSYNEQFF. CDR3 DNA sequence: TGCGTCAGCAGCTTGTTCAGAGACTCCTACAATGAGCAGTTCTTC.

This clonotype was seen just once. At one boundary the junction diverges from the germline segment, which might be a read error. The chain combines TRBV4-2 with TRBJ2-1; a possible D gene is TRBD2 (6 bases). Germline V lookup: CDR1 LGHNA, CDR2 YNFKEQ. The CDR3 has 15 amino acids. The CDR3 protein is CVSIQDYAGSNEQFF. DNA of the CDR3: TGTGTCAGCATCCAAGATTACGCGGGAAGCAATGAGCAGTTCTTC.

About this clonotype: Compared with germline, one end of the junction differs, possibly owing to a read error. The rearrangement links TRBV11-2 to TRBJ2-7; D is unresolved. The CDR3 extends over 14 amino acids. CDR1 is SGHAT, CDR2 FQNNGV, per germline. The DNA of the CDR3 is TGTGCGAGCAGCCCCTTGGATAGCTTATACGAGCAGCACTTC. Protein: CASSPLDSLYEQHF.

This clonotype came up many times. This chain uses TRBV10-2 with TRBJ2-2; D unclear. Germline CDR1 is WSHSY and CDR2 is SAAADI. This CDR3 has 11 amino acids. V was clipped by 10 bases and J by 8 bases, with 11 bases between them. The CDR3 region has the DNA TGCGCCACCAAACTGGGGGGGGAGCTGTTTTTT. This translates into CATKLGGELFF.

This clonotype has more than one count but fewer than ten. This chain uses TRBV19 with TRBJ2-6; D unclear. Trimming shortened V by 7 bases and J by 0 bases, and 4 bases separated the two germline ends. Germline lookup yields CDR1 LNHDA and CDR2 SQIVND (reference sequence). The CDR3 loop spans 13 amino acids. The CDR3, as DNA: TGTGCCAGTAAGGTCTCTGGGGCCAACGTCCTGACTTTC. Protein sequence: CASKVSGANVLTF.

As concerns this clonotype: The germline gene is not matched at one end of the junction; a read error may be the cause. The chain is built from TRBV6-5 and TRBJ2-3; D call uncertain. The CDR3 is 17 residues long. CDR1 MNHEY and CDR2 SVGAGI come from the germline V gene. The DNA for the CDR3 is TGTGTCAGCAGTTACCTGCCTGAGGCGATGGGCACAGATACGCAGTATTTT. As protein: CVSSYLPEAMGTDTQYF.

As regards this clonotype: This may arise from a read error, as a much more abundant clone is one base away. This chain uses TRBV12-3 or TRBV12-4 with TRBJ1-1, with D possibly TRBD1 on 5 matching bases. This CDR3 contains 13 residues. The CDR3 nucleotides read TGTGCCAGCAGTTTAGTTGGGGGTGGTGAAGGTTTCTTT. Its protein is CASSLVGGGEGFF.

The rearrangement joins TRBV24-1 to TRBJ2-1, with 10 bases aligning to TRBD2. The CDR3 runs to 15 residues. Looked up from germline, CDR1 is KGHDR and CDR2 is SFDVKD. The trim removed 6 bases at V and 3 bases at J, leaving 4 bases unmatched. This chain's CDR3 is CATSPGTSDYNEQFF. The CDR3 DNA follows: TGTGCCACCAGTCCCGGGACTAGCGACTACAATGAGCAGTTCTTC.

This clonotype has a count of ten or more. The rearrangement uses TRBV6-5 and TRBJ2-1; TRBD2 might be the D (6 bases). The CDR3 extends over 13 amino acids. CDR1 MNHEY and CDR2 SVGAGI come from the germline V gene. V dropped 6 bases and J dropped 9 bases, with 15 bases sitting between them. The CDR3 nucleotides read TGTGCCAGCAGACCCGGGCCTAGCGTTGAGCAGTTCTTC. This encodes CASRPGPSVEQFF.

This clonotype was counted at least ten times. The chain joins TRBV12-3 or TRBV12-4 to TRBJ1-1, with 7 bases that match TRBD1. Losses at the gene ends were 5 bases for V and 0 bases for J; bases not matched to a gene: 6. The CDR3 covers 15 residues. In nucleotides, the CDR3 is TGTGCCAGCAGTCTTCGGACAGGAGTGAACACTGAAGCTTTCTTT. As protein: CASSLRTGVNTEAFF.

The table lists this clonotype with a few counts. The CDR3 loop is CSARHRDLSYNSPLHF. The CDR3 DNA reads as TGCAGTGCTAGACACAGGGATCTCTCCTATAATTCACCCCTCCACTTT. The V call is TRBV20-1, the J call TRBJ1-6; a weak D match, TRBD1 (6 bases). CDR1 is DFQATT, CDR2 SNEGSKA, per germline (reference sequence). The V end lost 2 bases, the J end lost 0 bases, and 11 bases lay between the germline ends. This CDR3 contains 16 residues.

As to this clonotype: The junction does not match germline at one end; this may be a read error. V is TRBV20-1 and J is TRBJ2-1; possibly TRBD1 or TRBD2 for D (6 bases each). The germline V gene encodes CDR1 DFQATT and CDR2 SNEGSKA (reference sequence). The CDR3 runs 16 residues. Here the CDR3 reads CSARDNRGLKGNEQFF. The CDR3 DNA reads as TGCAGTGCCAGAGACAACCGGGGGCTGAAGGGCAATGAGCAGTTCTTC.

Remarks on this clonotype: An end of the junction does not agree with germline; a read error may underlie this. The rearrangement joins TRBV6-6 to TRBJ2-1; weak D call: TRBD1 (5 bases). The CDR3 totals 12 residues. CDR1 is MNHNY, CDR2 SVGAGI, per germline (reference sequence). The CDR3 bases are TGCGCCAGCAGACGGACATACAATGAGCAGTTCTTC. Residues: CASRRTYNEQFF.

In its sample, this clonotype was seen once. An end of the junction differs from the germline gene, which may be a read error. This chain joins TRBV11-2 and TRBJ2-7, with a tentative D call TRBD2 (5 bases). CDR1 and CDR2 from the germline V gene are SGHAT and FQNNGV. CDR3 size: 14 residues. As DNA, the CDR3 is TGTGCCAGTAGCTTAGAAGGAGGCCCCTATGACCAGTACTTC. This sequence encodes CASSLEGGPYDQYF.

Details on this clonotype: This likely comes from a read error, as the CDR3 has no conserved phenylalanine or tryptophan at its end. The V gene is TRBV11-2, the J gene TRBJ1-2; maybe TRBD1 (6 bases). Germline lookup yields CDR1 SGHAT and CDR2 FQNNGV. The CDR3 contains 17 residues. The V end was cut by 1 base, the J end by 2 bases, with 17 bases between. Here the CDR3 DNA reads TGTGCCAGCAGCTTAGGCCCCGGACAGAATATCAACTATGGCTACACCGTC. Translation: CASSLGPGQNINYGYTV.

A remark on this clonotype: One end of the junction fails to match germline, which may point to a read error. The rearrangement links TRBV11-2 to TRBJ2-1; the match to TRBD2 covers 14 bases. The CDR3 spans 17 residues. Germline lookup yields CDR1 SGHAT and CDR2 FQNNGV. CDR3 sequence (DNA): TGTACCAGCAGTAGGAGACTAGCGGGAGGGCCGGGGGAAGAGCAGTTCTTC. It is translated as CTSSRRLAGGPGEEQFF.

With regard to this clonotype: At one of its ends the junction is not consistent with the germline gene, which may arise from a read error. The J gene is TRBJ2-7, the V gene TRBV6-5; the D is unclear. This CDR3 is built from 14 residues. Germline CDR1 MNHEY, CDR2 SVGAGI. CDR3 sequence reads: CASSYGAEAYEKYF. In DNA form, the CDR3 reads TGTGCCAGTAGTTACGGAGCAGAAGCCTACGAGAAGTACTTC.

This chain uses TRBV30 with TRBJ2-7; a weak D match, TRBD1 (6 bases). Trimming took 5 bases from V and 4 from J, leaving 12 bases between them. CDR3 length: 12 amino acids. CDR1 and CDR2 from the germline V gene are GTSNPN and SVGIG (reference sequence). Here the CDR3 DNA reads TGTGCCTGGGGACGACAGGCGTACGAGCAGTACTTC. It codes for CAWGRQAYEQYF.